This T cell receptor beta chain was profiled in a study of cytomegalovirus exposure and HLA in healthy donors. Trimming removed 0 bases at V and 8 bases at J, with 10 bases between. Germline CDR1 is LNHDA and CDR2 is SQIVND (reference sequence). The length of the CDR3 is 13 residues. TCRdb's table, derived via immunoSEQ multiplex PCR, lists solely in-frame clones and lacks some. The repertoire holds about 67,000 clones, with 85% to 95% as singletons. This chain connects TRBV19 to TRBJ1-2, with a weak D call TRBD1 (5 bases). This sequence was found in a woman under 30 in good health and CMV-seronegative. The sample was PBMCs. The CDR3 loop reads CASSIDRRDGYTF. CDR3 coding DNA: TGTGCCAGTAGTATAGATAGGAGGGACGGCTACACCTTC.